The text below deals with one T cell receptor (beta chain). The antigen is unknown. The sample belongs to a study of CD8 T cells in Susac syndrome. It was with random hexamers that about 0.45 to 1 ug RNA was reverse transcribed. The CDR3 of TCR beta was amplified by immunoSEQ multiplex PCR across 54 Vbeta and 13 Jbeta. TCRdb used MiXCR to reprocess the immunoSEQ multiplex PCR reads, holding one entry per CDR3 protein. Counted here are 150,000 to 200,000 distinct CDR3 sequences, approximately 94% occurring once; the ten biggest clones make up about 0.089%. Whole-study results and caveats: As the study acknowledged, the number of individuals who were part of its TCR sequencing and HLA analysis was relatively small.

The study sequenced TCR beta in blood CD8+ and CD4+ T cells. Both CD4+ and CD8+ T cells were negatively isolated, and TEMRA cells underwent FACS enrichment. This receptor was identified in a human donor with multiple sclerosis. Sequencing was carried out using CD4+ T cells from PBMCs.

CDR3 region: CAISDRGTFTDTQYF. In DNA, the CDR3 is TGTGCCATCAGTGATAGGGGGACTTTTACAGATACGCAGTATTTT. The rearrangement links TRBV10-3 to TRBJ2-3; D possibly matches TRBD1 or TRBD2 (6 bases each). This CDR3 has 15 residues. Germline CDR1 is ENHRY and CDR2 is SYGVKD. Trimming shortened V by 3 bases and J by 3 bases, and 13 bases separated the two germline ends.